This T cell receptor beta chain was found in a study of blood T cells in healthy people across ages. This clonotype was observed a single time. Antigen unknown. A J-beta primer mix and a sample-barcoded 5' primer were used in a second PCR of about 7 to 11 cycles. A single record per CDR3 protein comes from TCRdb applying MiXCR to the 5' RACE reads. The top ten clones hold 5% to 7% of a sample with about 1.4 million distinct CDR3 sequences, roughly 59% of them seen once. CDR3 size: 11 residues. Study-level results: Expanded clonotype shifts may have been confounded, as the donors had an unknown CMV status. Long-lived and aged donors differed, with more naive CD4+ cells and higher diversity in the long-lived.

The rearrangement links TRBV12-3 or TRBV12-4 to TRBJ1-2; D unclear. The sequence derives from a man between 18 and 29 years old in good health. Sequenced material: blood. The CDR3 region is CVAGAPYGYTF. The CDR3 bases are TGTGTGGCAGGCGCTCCCTATGGCTACACCTTC.